The clone carrying this T cell receptor (beta chain) appeared a few times. The target antigen is unknown. This specimen belongs to a study of T cell repertoires in cytomegalovirus infection. This CDR3 has 15 amino acids. The ends were cut back, 4 bases at V and 5 bases at J, with 17 bases in the middle. Germline V gene data show CDR1 as SGHVS and CDR2 as FNYEAQ. TCRdb itself ran the reads through MiXCR, one entry per CDR3 protein. The sample has approximately 220,000 distinct CDR3 sequences, 38% seen once; the top ten hold approximately 60%. This sequence originates from a human donor in good health (CMV status not recorded). Some clones in this sample may be carry-over from other donors' samples. The chain combines TRBV7-6 with TRBJ2-5; no clear D gene. Sample: CD8+ T cells from cultured PBMCs, taken from culture after CMV antigen stimulation. The CDR3 DNA follows: TGTGCCAGCAGCTCACACGGGCTGGAGCACGAGACCCAGTACTTC. Protein sequence: CASSSHGLEHETQYF.